This T cell receptor beta chain was sequenced for a study of T cell changes during pregnancy in multiple sclerosis. Germline CDR1 and CDR2: MNHEY and SMNVEV (reference sequence). V lost 0 bases and J lost 3; bases outside the gene matches: 1. The CDR3 sequence is 16 residues long. TCRdb's table, derived via immunoSEQ multiplex PCR, lists solely in-frame clones and lacks some. The table has under 50,000 clones, approximately 95% seen once. V and J are TRBV27 and TRBJ2-1; 11 bases match TRBD2. Material: CD8+ T cells from peripheral blood mononuclear cells, obtained in the first trimester of pregnancy. This receptor was taken from a female donor with multiple sclerosis, enrolled in a pregnancy study. CDR3 DNA sequence: TGTGCCAGCAGTTTATCGGGGACTAGCGGCTACAATGAGCAGTTCTTC. Translating it yields CASSLSGTSGYNEQFF.